These 10 T cell receptor beta chains were sequenced from one sample in a study of blood T cell repertoires in COVID-19. Using immunoSEQ multiplex PCR, the repertoire was profiled, and TCRdb retains in-frame clones only, with some absent. In the table there are roughly 45,000 clones, approximately 84% of which are singletons. Sequencing was performed on peripheral blood. Source of these receptors: an elderly woman with COVID-19, enrolled during active disease.

The V gene is TRBV11-2, the J gene TRBJ1-1; 9 positions agree with TRBD1. With V trimmed by 5 bases and J by 4 bases, 5 bases remained unmatched. Germline V gives CDR1 SGHAT, CDR2 FQNNGV. The CDR3 consists of 14 residues. Here the CDR3 reads CASSQQGASTEAFF. In nucleotides, the CDR3 is TGTGCCAGCAGCCAACAGGGGGCTAGCACTGAAGCTTTCTTT.

This rearrangement joins TRBV7-3 to TRBJ2-6; D is uncertain. Germline loops: CDR1 SGHTA, CDR2 FQGTGA. The CDR3 sequence is 19 residues long. Trimming left V 5 bases short and J 1 base short, with 21 bases between. The DNA of the CDR3 is TGTGCCAGCAGCCCCCAGCCTATAAGACTGAGTTCTGGGGCCAACGTCCTGACTTTC. Its translation: CASSPQPIRLSSGANVLTF.

This chain joins TRBV7-9 and TRBJ2-1; 9 positions match TRBD2. The V gene end was trimmed by 7 bases and the J gene end by 0 bases; junction bases not matched to a gene: 16. Germline V CDR1 and CDR2: SEHNR, FQNEAQ (reference sequence). The CDR3 has 19 amino acids. CDR3: CASNLLAGGPFSSYNEQFF. The CDR3 bases are TGTGCCAGCAACCTCCTTGCGGGGGGGCCTTTTAGCTCCTACAATGAGCAGTTCTTC.

This sequence joins TRBV5-6 and TRBJ2-5, with 10 bases aligning to TRBD1. This CDR3 region has 16 residues. J was trimmed by 5 bases and V by 4 bases; bases with no gene match: 11. The germline CDR1 and CDR2 sequences are SGHDT and YYEEEE. DNA of the CDR3: TGTGCCAGCAGCACCAGGACAGGGGGAAGGGTGGAGACCCAGTACTTC. It specifies CASSTRTGGRVETQYF.

This clone was found a few times. The rearrangement links TRBV29-1 to TRBJ1-2; TRBD1 agrees at 7 bases. This CDR3 has 13 residues. V was clipped by 6 bases and J by 4 bases; unmatched bases: 8. Germline V gives CDR1 SQVTM, CDR2 ANQGSEA. CDR3 DNA sequence: TGCAGCGTGGAATCGGGACAGCGCTATGGCTACACCTTC. Its translation: CSVESGQRYGYTF.

The rearrangement links TRBV28 to TRBJ1-5; D gene uncertain. The ends were cut back, 6 bases at V and 0 bases at J, with 15 bases in the middle. The CDR3 loop spans 16 amino acids. Germline loops: CDR1 MDHEN, CDR2 SYDVKM. This CDR3 reads CASSSPTRISNQPQHF. The CDR3 coding sequence is TGTGCCAGCAGCTCCCCGACTCGCATTAGCAATCAGCCCCAGCATTTT.

This clone has more than one count but fewer than ten. CDR3 nucleotides: TGCGCCAGCAGCGGGGGGTGGTCCTATAATTCACCCCTCCACTTT. This translates into CASSGGWSYNSPLHF. The J gene is TRBJ1-6, the V gene TRBV5-1; a weak D match, TRBD1 (5 bases). From germline, CDR1 is SGHRS and CDR2 YFSETQ. V was shortened by 4 bases and J by 1 base, with 9 bases between the two germline ends. The CDR3 runs to 15 residues. Supplemented by reference TRBV5-1 and TRBJ1-6, the full variable domain reads KAGVTQTPRYLIKTRGQQVTLSCSPISGHRSVSWYQQTPGQGLQFLFEYFSETQRNKGNFPGRFSGRQFSNSRSEMNVSTLELGDSALYLCASSGGWSYNSPLHFGNGTRLTVT.

This chain links TRBV6-1 with TRBJ1-2, with 8 positions matching TRBD1. The ends lost 3 bases at V and 5 bases at J; junction bases unmatched: 2. The CDR3 is made up of 13 amino acids. The germline gives CDR1 MNHNS, CDR2 SASEGT. The CDR3 loop reads CASSDQGAYGYTF. DNA of the CDR3: TGTGCCAGCAGTGATCAGGGGGCATATGGCTACACCTTC.

The J gene is TRBJ2-1, the V gene TRBV18; 14 bases align to TRBD2. Looked up from germline, CDR1 is KGHSH and CDR2 is LQKENI. The V segment lost 3 bases and the J segment 3 bases; nucleotides outside the gene matches: 7. The CDR3 runs 18 residues. The CDR3 reads CASSPGTSGGTHYNEQFF. The CDR3 DNA is TGTGCCAGCTCACCCGGGACTAGCGGGGGCACACACTACAATGAGCAGTTCTTC. The full variable domain, in which reference TRBV18 and TRBJ2-1 provide the parts outside the CDR3, is NAGVMQNPRHLVRRRGQEARLRCSPMKGHSHVYWYRQLPEEGLKFMVYLQKENIIDESGMPKERFSAEFPKEGPSILRIQQVVRGDSAAYFCASSPGTSGGTHYNEQFFGPGTRLTVL.

The J gene is TRBJ2-3, the V gene TRBV6-5; D is perhaps TRBD2 (6 bases). This CDR3 spans 15 amino acids. CDR1 is MNHEY and CDR2 is SVGAGI in the germline V gene. With 0 bases removed from V and 8 bases from J, the gap between germline ends came to 15 bases. The CDR3 DNA sequence: TGTGCCAGCAGTTACTCACGGCGGGGCGCCGGTACGCAGTATTTT. It yields the protein CASSYSRRGAGTQYF.